Shown below are 22 T cell receptor beta chains from a single sample sequenced in a study of graft-versus-host responses after intestinal transplantation. Their antigen targets remain unknown. Method: immunoSEQ multiplex PCR; TCRdb's copy keeps in-frame clones and lacks some. The sample carries 90,000 to 130,000 clones, roughly 92% recorded once. The sample was unstimulated CD4+ T cells sorted from spleen or lymph node cells, taken before transplant. These receptors came from a human donor who was the organ donor for an intestinal transplant.

J is TRBJ2-3 and V is TRBV9; TRBD2 might be the D (6 bases). The ends were cut back, 0 bases at V and 0 bases at J, with 17 bases in the middle. Germline loops: CDR1 SGDLS, CDR2 YYNGEE. This CDR3 comprises 18 residues. CDR3 DNA: TGTGCCAGCAGCGTAGCTACTTTGGAGGGGCCTAGCACAGATACGCAGTATTTT. This codes for CASSVATLEGPSTDTQYF.

Points on this clone: One end of the junction is discordant with germline, which a read error may explain. The chain combines TRBV7-2 with TRBJ2-5; TRBD1 or TRBD2 may be the D gene (5 bases each). Germline-derived CDR1 and CDR2 are SGHTA and FQGNSA. The CDR3 consists of 13 residues. Here the CDR3 reads CASSSGTQETRYF. The CDR3 region has the DNA TGTGCCAGCAGCTCAGGGACCCAAGAGACCCGGTACTTC. Variable domain in full (rest from reference TRBV7-2 and TRBJ2-5): GAGVSQSPSNKVTEKGKDVELRCDPISGHTALYWYRQSLGQGLEFLIYFQGNSAPDKSGLPSDRFSAERTGGSVSTLTIQRTQQEDSAVYLCASSSGTQETRYFGPGTRLLVL.

The V gene is TRBV5-4, the J gene TRBJ2-6, with D perhaps matching TRBD2 (5 bases). The CDR3 length is 17 residues. Between the trimmed V and J ends, which lost 3 bases and 0 bases, there was a span of 13 bases. The V gene's germline CDR1 is SGHNT and CDR2 YYREEE (reference sequence). The CDR3 here is CASSSGKVRSGANVLTF. In nucleotides, the CDR3 is TGTGCCAGCAGCTCCGGGAAGGTCCGCTCTGGGGCCAACGTCCTGACTTTC.

The chain uses TRBV6-1 and TRBJ2-2, with 7 nucleotides matching TRBD1. This CDR3 is 13 amino acids long. The germline gives CDR1 MNHNS, CDR2 SASEGT. V lost 6 bases and J lost 5; bases outside the gene matches: 3. In DNA form, the CDR3 reads TGTGCCAGCAGAGACAGGGTAACCGGGGAGCTGTTTTTT. The encoded protein is CASRDRVTGELFF.

This clone has a single count. At the DNA level, this CDR3 is encoded by other sequences in the same sample as well. The rearrangement uses TRBV11-2 and TRBJ1-5; no firm D call. Looked up from germline, CDR1 is SGHAT and CDR2 is FQNNGV. The CDR3 spans 13 residues. The V end lost 3 bases, the J end lost 2 bases, and 5 bases lay between the germline ends. The CDR3 coding sequence is TGTGCCAGCAGCTTTGGACGCAATCAGCCCCAGCATTTT. It codes for CASSFGRNQPQHF.

The V and J genes are TRBV10-3 and TRBJ1-5; D remains unclear. The CDR3 has 14 amino acids. The V gene's germline CDR1 is ENHRY and CDR2 SYGVKD. Trimming removed 0 bases at V and 7 bases at J, with 10 bases between. The CDR3 bases are TGTGCCATCAGTGAGTCGAACGCCCTCCAGCCCCAGCATTTT. Translating it yields CAISESNALQPQHF.

This rearrangement joins TRBV15 to TRBJ2-7, with D possibly matching TRBD1 (5 bases). CDR3 size: 14 residues. Germline CDR1 reads LNHNV; CDR2 reads YYDKDF (reference sequence). The V end lost 3 bases, the J end lost 0 bases, and 9 bases lay between the germline ends. CDR3 nucleotides: TGTGCCACCAGCAGGGCAGGGCCCTCCTACGAGCAGTACTTC. Translation: CATSRAGPSYEQYF.

The chain joins TRBV28 to TRBJ1-1, with D tentatively TRBD1 (5 bases). Trimming shortened V by 2 bases and J by 10 bases, and 11 bases separated the two germline ends. The CDR3 is 12 residues long. The V gene's germline CDR1 is MDHEN and CDR2 SYDVKM. The CDR3: CASSLVGGRAFF. The CDR3 DNA follows: TGTGCCAGCAGTTTAGTCGGGGGAAGAGCTTTCTTT.

This clone has only one observation. This chain joins TRBV11-2 and TRBJ1-1; 9 bases fit TRBD1. CDR3 size: 15 residues. V gave up 7 bases and J gave up 7 bases; unmatched junction bases: 13. Germline CDR1 is SGHAT and CDR2 is FQNNGV. CDR3 loop: CASMRTGTGSGEAFF. For the CDR3, the DNA is TGTGCCAGCATGCGCACCGGGACAGGGTCGGGTGAAGCTTTCTTT. The whole variable domain, remainder taken from reference TRBV11-2 and TRBJ1-1, is EAGVAQSPRYKIIEKRQSVAFWCNPISGHATLYWYQQILGQGPKLLIQFQNNGVVDDSQLPKDRFSAERLKGVDSTLKIQPAKLEDSAVYLCASMRTGTGSGEAFFGQGTRLTVV.

This chain connects TRBV23-1 to TRBJ1-3, with TRBD1 identical over 7 bases. Being an ORF, TRBV23-1 has a function that is uncertain. V was clipped by 5 bases and J by 1 base; unmatched bases: 2. The CDR3 runs 14 residues. The CDR3 reads CASSNRGSGNTIYF. DNA for the CDR3: TGCGCCAGCAGTAACAGGGGATCTGGAAACACCATATATTTT.

This chain connects TRBV6-1 to TRBJ1-1; a weak D match, TRBD1 (5 bases). The CDR3 is 15 amino acids. Trimming removed 0 bases from V and 3 bases from J, with 11 bases in between. The germline V gene encodes CDR1 MNHNS and CDR2 SASEGT. The CDR3 region has the DNA TGTGCCAGCAGTGAAGCCCAGGGCGGGGACACTGAAGCTTTCTTT. Translated: CASSEAQGGDTEAFF.

The V gene is TRBV28, the J gene TRBJ2-7; 8 nucleotides agree with TRBD2. The CDR3 totals 15 residues. After removal of 6 bases from V and 0 bases from J, the junction contained 7 bases not matched to a gene. CDR1 is MDHEN, CDR2 SYDVKM, per germline. CDR3 DNA: TGTGCCAGCAGCGCCACTAGCGGATTCTCCTACGAGCAGTACTTC. Translated, it gives CASSATSGFSYEQYF.

In this sample, this clone turned up once. The CDR3 protein is CASSTGQGSGNQPQHF. In DNA, the CDR3 is TGTGCCAGTAGTACCGGACAGGGTAGTGGCAATCAGCCCCAGCATTTT. The J gene is TRBJ1-5, the V gene TRBV19; 8 bases agree with TRBD1. The ends lost 4 bases at V and 2 bases at J; junction bases unmatched: 7. The germline V gene has CDR1 LNHDA and CDR2 SQIVND (reference sequence). The CDR3 sequence is 16 residues long. Complete variable domain (other parts from reference TRBV19 and TRBJ1-5): DGGITQSPKYLFRKEGQNVTLSCEQNLNHDAMYWYRQDPGQGLRLIYYSQIVNDFQKGDIAEGYSVSREKKESFPLTVTSAQKNPTAFYLCASSTGQGSGNQPQHFGDGTRLSIL.

The V call is TRBV19, the J call TRBJ2-1; 8 bases line up with TRBD2. There are 15 residues in the CDR3. CDR1 is LNHDA and CDR2 is SQIVND in the germline V gene (reference sequence). Trimming removed 7 bases from V and 5 bases from J; junction bases left unmatched: 10. In nucleotides, the CDR3 is TGTGCCAGTACATCCGGGACTAGGAGAAACAATGAGCAGTTCTTC. It is translated as CASTSGTRRNNEQFF.

This clone was counted a single time. The junction does not match germline at one end; this may be a read error. This chain connects TRBV10-3 to TRBJ2-1, with TRBD2 as a possible D gene (5 bases). Germline CDR1 is ENHRY and CDR2 is SYGVKD. CDR3 length: 15 residues. This CDR3 reads CAVSPPGEKGNEQFF. The CDR3 DNA follows: TGTGCCGTCAGTCCGCCCGGGGAAAAGGGAAATGAGCAGTTCTTC.

The chain recombines TRBV19 with TRBJ1-5, with D tentatively TRBD1 (6 bases). With 5 bases removed from V and 6 bases from J, the gap between germline ends came to 11 bases. CDR3 length equals 13 residues. Germline V gene sequence: CDR1 LNHDA, CDR2 SQIVND (reference sequence). The chain's CDR3 is CASSPSGAQPQHF. CDR3 nucleotide sequence: TGTGCCAGTAGTCCCTCGGGGGCTCAGCCCCAGCATTTT.

CDR3 DNA sequence: TGTGCCAGCAGTTTACATCTTGGGACATCTATCGCCGGGGAGCTGTTTTTT. Translating it yields CASSLHLGTSIAGELFF. This chain joins TRBV28 and TRBJ2-2; TRBD1 is a possible D gene (6 bases). This CDR3 contains 17 residues. The ends were cut back, 2 bases at V and 6 bases at J, with 19 bases in the middle. CDR1 is MDHEN, CDR2 SYDVKM, per germline.

The rearrangement links TRBV5-4 to TRBJ1-2; possible D gene TRBD1, 6 bases. Germline loops: CDR1 SGHNT, CDR2 YYREEE (reference sequence). Trimming left V 3 bases short and J 4 bases short, with 13 bases between. This CDR3 is built from 14 residues. CDR3 sequence: CASSSYREGYGYTF. In DNA form, the CDR3 reads TGTGCCAGCAGCTCATACAGGGAAGGCTATGGCTACACCTTC. The variable domain in full, completed from reference TRBV5-4 and TRBJ1-2, reads ETGVTQSPTHLIKTRGQQVTLRCSSQSGHNTVSWYQQALGQGPQFIFQYYREEENGRGNFPPRFSGLQFPNYSSELNVNALELDDSALYLCASSSYREGYGYTFGSGTRLTVV.

To note about this clone: A read error is likely, as this CDR3 ends without the conserved phenylalanine or tryptophan. The V call is TRBV19, the J call TRBJ1-5; 9 nucleotides agree with TRBD1. The length of the CDR3 is 14 residues. Germline CDR1 is LNHDA and CDR2 is SQIVND (reference sequence). Trimming at V came to 7 bases and at J to 4 bases, leaving 5 bases not matched to a gene. CDR3 region: CASTLGQGNQPQHL. The DNA of the CDR3 is TGTGCCAGTACTTTGGGACAGGGAAATCAGCCCCAGCATCTT.

The V gene is TRBV5-4, the J gene TRBJ1-2; D uncertain. This CDR3 is 15 amino acids long. The germline V gene encodes CDR1 SGHNT and CDR2 YYREEE (reference sequence). Trimming left V 1 base short and J 4 bases short, with 14 bases between. CDR3 sequence reads: CASSLLNRESYGYTF. The DNA of the CDR3 is TGTGCCAGCAGCTTGCTTAACAGAGAGAGCTATGGCTACACCTTC.

The V and J genes are TRBV10-2 and TRBJ2-4; D is perhaps TRBD1 or TRBD2 (5 bases each). In germline, CDR1 is WSHSY, CDR2 SAAADI. V lost 3 bases to trimming and J lost 8 bases, with 8 bases between them. This CDR3 region has 12 residues. CDR3 sequence: CASSDRGDIQYF. The CDR3 nucleotides are TGCGCCAGCAGTGACCGAGGGGACATTCAGTACTTC.

This clone was counted once. One end of the junction fails to match germline, which may point to a read error. J is TRBJ2-7 and V is TRBV5-1; the D gene could be TRBD1 or TRBD2 (5 bases each). The CDR3 has 11 residues. Germline CDR1 is SGHRS and CDR2 is YFSETQ. The CDR3 nucleotides read TGCGCCAGCAGCCCCTGGGGGTTAACGCTCTTC. It is translated as CASSPWGLTLF.